The TCR beta chain described here comes from a study of blood T cell repertoires in COVID-19 (dated by TCRdb to the early 2020s). About the study as a whole: Collaborator samples came from the United States, Italy and Spain and covered acute and convalescent phases of COVID-19. The dataset comprised deeply sampled blood TCRbeta repertoires from subjects exposed to, actively infected with, or recovered from COVID-19. Samples came from the ongoing ImmuneRACE study (first 160 participants) plus 1,254 subjects from 6 global collaborators. The material from the prospective study consisted of cDNA or gDNA derived from T cells, B-cell-depleted T cells, or PBMCs. The repertoires were released in a freely available public database intended as a resource for research on the immune response to SARS-CoV-2. HLA class I and class II types, where available, came from metadata supplied by the sample provider rather than from assay-based typing. Nearly every sample came with metadata listing a de-identified subject ID, COVID-19 status, age in years and sex.

Participants in the prospective study were aged roughly 18 to 100 years, lived in about two dozen United States geographic areas, and enrolled through a virtual design. Cohort assignment in the prospective study relied on participant-reported clinical history from a screening survey and a study questionnaire. Exposed participants had been in contact, within 2 weeks of entering the study, with a person who had a PCR-confirmed or clinician-diagnosed case of COVID-19. Each participant in the prospective study had whole blood, serum and a nasopharyngeal or oropharyngeal swab collected by mobile phlebotomists. Participants in the prospective study had the option to provide additional blood draws and questionnaires over an approximately two-month period. Prospective study blood samples were shipped either frozen or at room temperature before DNA extraction. Beyond this particular receptor, the publication reports: The amount of clinical and demographic metadata varied by source and participant and was provided uncurated.

TCRbeta CDR3 regions were amplified from genomic DNA by means of the immunoSEQ Assay, a bias-controlled multiplex PCR. The source study handled its data this way. The number of nucleated cells in each sample was estimated by amplification of reference gene primers within the assay. Sequence reads were collapsed and filtered to measure the absolute abundance of every unique TCRbeta CDR3 rearrangement. For each sample, productive Simpson clonality was calculated by taking the square root of Simpson's diversity index across productive rearrangements. Sourced from immuneACCESS, this table was stored by TCRdb with only in-frame sequences that have V and J called. A share of the clones is absent; for the studies checked, an unresolved V gene accounts for under half, and the remainder has no known explanation. Clone size and V and J calls were adopted from that table, with D and trimming inferred from the DNA. A total of fewer than 250,000 clones appear in this sample, around 90% of them only once. The leading ten clones occupy about 14% of the sample.

As to this clone: Its antigen target is currently unknown. No much larger clone exists at a distance of one base, and base qualities are not known.

As encoded in the germline V gene (reference sequence), CDR1 is SEHNR while CDR2 is FQNEAQ. V is cut by 11 bases and J by 8 bases, and the space between the germline ends is 6 bases. The CDR3 goes from the cysteine to the phenylalanine over 9 residues. The entry retains the CDR3 DNA only, 27 bases that are in frame from base 1. The sample was PBMCs or T cells enriched from blood (not recorded which). This TCR came from a young man who had been exposed to COVID-19. The V and J segments used are TRBV7-9 and TRBJ2-2, with no confident D gene call. The CDR3: CAAAGELFF. The DNA sequence follows: TGTGCCGCCGCGGGGGAGCTGTTTTTT.